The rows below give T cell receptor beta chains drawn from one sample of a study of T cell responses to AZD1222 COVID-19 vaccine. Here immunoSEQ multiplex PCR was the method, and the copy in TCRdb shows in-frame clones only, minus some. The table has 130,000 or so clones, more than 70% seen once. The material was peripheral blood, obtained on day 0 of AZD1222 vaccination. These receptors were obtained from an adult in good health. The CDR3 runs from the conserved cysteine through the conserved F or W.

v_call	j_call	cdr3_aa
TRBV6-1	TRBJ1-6	CASSEPYRGDSPLHF
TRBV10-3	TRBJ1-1	CAISDPTEMNTEAFF
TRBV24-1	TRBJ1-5	CATSDARARVGGNQPQHF
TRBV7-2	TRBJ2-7	CASSLGYYEQYF
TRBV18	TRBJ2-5	CASSPQRRAYQETQYF
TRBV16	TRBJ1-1	CASSQGVEAFF
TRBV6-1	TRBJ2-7	CASSEAISYEQYF
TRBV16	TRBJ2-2	CASSQYGGLNTGELFF
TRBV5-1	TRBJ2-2	CASRSSGGINTGELFF
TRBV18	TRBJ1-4	CASSPRQGHLFF
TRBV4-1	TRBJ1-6	CASSQARLNSPLHF
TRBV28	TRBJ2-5	CASTKRRTSGLGETQYF
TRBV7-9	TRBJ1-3	CASSRSGAPEGNTIYF
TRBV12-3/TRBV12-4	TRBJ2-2	CASSPVWPGELFF
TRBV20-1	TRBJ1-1	CRVHRGTEAFF
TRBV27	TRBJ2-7	CASSHTGYEQYF
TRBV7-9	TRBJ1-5	CASSLSQGAISLDQPQHF
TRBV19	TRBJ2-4	CASRGGRGRNIQYF
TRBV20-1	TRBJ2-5	CSAVQETQYF
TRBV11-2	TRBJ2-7	CASSLIGGAAYEQYF
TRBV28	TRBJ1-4	CASSPEQVRNEKLFF
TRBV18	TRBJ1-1	CASSPRDRGRGNTEAFF
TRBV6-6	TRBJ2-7	CASSPSGQSYEQYF
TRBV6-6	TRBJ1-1	CASKDTGATEAFF
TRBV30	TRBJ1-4	CAWKQREKLFF
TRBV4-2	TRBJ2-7	CASSPLIGGYEQYF
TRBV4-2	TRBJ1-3	CASSQPASGNTIYF
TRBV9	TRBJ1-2	CASSANRDGSNYGYTF
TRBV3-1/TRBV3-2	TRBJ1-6	CASSPGTGVSPLHF
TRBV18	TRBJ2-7	CASSPWDRGYEQYF
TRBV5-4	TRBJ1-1	CASRPQGRVVGEAFF
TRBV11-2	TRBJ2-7	CASSRPGRIGAEQYF
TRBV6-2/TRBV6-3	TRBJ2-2	CASSYPRATGELFF
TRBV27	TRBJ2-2	CASSPGARTLANTGELFF
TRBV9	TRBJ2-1	CASSVAGRGWDEQFF
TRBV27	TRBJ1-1	CASSSYRGRTEAFF
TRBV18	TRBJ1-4	CASSPTGTNEKLFF
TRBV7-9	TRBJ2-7	CASSLGPGTYEQYF
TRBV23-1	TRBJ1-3	CASSQPSGGENTIYF
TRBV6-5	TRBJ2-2	CASNTGNTGELFF
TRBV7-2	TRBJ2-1	CASSLAGGVLISSYNEQFF
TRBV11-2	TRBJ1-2	CANRQDFNYGYTF
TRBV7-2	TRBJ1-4	CASSPDRGNEKLFF
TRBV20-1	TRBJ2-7	CSASLGLAGSYEQYF
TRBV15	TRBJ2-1	CATSKGRGGNEQFF
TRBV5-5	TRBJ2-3	CASSLGQVAGDTQYF
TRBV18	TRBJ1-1	CASSPRDRGLSSAEAFF
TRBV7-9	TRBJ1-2	CASSLVPAGGGYTF
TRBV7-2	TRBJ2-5	CASSPDTPGLETQYF
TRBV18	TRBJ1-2	CASSPRGGDYGYTF
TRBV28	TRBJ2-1	CASSLAGEGYNEQFF
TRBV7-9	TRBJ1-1	CASSLNEFGTEAFF
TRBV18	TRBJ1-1	CASSPQIRSEAFF
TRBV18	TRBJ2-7	CASSPPLGGGTYEQYF